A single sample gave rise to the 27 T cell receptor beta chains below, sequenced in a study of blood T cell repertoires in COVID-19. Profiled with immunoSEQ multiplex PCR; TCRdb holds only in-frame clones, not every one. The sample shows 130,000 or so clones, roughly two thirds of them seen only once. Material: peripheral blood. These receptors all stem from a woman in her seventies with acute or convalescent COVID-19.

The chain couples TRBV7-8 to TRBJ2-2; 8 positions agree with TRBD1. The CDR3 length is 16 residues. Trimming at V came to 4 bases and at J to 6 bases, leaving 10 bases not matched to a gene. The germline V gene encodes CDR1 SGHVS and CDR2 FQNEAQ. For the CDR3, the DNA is TGTGCCAGCAGCTCCCGGTACAGGGGGATAGCCGGGGAGCTGTTTTTT. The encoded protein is CASSSRYRGIAGELFF.

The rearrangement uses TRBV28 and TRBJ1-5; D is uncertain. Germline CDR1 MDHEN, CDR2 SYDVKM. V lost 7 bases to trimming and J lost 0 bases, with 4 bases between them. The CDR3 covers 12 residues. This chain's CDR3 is CASTNSNQPQHF. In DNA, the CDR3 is TGTGCCAGCACTAATAGCAATCAGCCCCAGCATTTT.

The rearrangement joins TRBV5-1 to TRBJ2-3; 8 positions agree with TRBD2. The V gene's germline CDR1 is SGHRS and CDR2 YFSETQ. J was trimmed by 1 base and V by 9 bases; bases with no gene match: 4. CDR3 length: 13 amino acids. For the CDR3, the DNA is TGCGCCACCACTAGCGGAGGCACAGATACGCAGTATTTT. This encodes CATTSGGTDTQYF.

CDR3 in DNA: TGTGCCAGCAGGGGGAACAGTCAGGGGATCTATGGCTACACCTTC. It codes for CASRGNSQGIYGYTF. This chain links TRBV2 with TRBJ1-2; D is perhaps TRBD1 (6 bases). CDR1 is SNHLY, CDR2 FYNNEI, per germline. Trimming took 6 bases from V and 4 from J, leaving 18 bases between them. The CDR3 runs 15 residues.

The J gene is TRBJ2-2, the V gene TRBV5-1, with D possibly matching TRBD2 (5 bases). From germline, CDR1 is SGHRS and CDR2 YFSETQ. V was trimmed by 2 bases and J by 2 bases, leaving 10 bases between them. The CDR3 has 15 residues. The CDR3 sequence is CASSLHGLNTGELFF. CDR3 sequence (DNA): TGCGCCAGCAGCTTACACGGACTTAACACCGGGGAGCTGTTTTTT.

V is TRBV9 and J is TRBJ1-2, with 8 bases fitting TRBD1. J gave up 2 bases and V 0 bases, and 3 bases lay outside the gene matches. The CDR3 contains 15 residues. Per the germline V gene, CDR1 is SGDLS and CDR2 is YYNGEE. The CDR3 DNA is TGTGCCAGCAGCGTAGATCAGGGGGCGAACTATGGCTACACCTTC. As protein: CASSVDQGANYGYTF. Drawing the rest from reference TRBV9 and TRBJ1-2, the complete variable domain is DSGVTQTPKHLITATGQRVTLRCSPRSGDLSVYWYQQSLDQGLQFLIQYYNGEERAKGNILERFSAQQFPDLHSELNLSSLELGDSALYFCASSVDQGANYGYTFGSGTRLTVV.

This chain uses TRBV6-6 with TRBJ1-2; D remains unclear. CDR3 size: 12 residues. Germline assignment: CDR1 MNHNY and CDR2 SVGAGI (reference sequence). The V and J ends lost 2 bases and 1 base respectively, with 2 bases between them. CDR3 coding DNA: TGTGCCAGCAGTTACCTTAACTATGGCTACACCTTC. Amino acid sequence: CASSYLNYGYTF.

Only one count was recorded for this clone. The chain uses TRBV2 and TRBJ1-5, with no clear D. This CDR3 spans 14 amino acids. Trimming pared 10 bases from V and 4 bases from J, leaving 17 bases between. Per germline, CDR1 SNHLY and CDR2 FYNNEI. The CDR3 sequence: CATSVATENQPQHF. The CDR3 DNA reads TGTGCCACCTCAGTAGCGACGGAGAATCAGCCCCAGCATTTT.

CDR3 nucleotides: TGCGCCAGCAGCCAAGCGGGATCCAGCTACAATGAGCAGTTCTTC. Its translation: CASSQAGSSYNEQFF. This chain uses TRBV4-1 with TRBJ2-1; maybe TRBD2 (5 bases). Trimming took off 1 base at V and 3 bases at J, with 10 bases between the two ends. Looked up from germline, CDR1 is MGHRA and CDR2 is YSYEKL. The CDR3 is 15 residues long.

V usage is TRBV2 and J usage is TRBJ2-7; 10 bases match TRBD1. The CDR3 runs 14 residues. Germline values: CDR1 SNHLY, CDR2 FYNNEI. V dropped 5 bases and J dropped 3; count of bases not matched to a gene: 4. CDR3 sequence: CASSTGQGIYEQYF. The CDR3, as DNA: TGTGCCAGCAGTACGGGACAGGGGATCTACGAGCAGTACTTC.

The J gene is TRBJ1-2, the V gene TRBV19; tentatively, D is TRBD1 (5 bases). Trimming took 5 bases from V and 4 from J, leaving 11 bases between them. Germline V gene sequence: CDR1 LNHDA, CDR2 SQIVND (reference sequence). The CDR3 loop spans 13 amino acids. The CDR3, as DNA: TGTGCCAGTAGTCTACAGGACGGCTATGGCTACACCTTC. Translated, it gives CASSLQDGYGYTF.

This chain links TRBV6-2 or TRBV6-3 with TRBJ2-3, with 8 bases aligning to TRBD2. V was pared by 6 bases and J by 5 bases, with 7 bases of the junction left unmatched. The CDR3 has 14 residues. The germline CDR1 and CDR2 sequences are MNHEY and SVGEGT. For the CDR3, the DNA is TGTGCCAGCAGCGTCGGGGGGGCGAGAGATACGCAGTATTTT. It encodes CASSVGGARDTQYF.

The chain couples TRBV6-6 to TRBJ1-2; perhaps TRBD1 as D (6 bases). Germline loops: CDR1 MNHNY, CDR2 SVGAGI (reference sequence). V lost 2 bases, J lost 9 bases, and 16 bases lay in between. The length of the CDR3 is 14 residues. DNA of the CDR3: TGTGCCAGCAGTTACGACTCCTCCAGGGGTAGCTACACCTTC. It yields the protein CASSYDSSRGSYTF.

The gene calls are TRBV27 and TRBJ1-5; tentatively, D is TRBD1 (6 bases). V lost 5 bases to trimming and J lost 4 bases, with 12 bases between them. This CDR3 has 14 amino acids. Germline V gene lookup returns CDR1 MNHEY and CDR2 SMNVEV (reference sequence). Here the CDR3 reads CASSPRTANQPQHF. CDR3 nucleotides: TGTGCCAGCAGTCCAAGGACAGCTAATCAGCCCCAGCATTTT.

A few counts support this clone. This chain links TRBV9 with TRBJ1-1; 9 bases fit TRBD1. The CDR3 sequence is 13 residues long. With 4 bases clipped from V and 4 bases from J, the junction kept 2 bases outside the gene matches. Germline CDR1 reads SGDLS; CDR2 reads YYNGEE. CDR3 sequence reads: CASSRGQGTEAFF. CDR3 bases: TGTGCCAGCAGCCGGGGACAGGGCACTGAAGCTTTCTTT.

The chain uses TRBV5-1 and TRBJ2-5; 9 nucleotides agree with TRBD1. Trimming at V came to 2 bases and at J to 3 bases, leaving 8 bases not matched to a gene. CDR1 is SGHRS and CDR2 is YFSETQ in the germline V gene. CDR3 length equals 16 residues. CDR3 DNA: TGCGCCAGCAGCTTACAACCCGGGACAGGGAAAGAGACCCAGTACTTC. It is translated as CASSLQPGTGKETQYF. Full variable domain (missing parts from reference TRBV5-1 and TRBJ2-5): KAGVTQTPRYLIKTRGQQVTLSCSPISGHRSVSWYQQTPGQGLQFLFEYFSETQRNKGNFPGRFSGRQFSNSRSEMNVSTLELGDSALYLCASSLQPGTGKETQYFGPGTRLLVL.

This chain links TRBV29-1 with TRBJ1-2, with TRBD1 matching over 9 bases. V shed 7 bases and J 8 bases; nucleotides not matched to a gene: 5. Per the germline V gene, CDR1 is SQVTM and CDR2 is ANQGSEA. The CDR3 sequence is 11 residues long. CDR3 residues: CSENRGQGYTF. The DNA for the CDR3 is TGCAGCGAGAACAGGGGGCAAGGCTACACCTTC.

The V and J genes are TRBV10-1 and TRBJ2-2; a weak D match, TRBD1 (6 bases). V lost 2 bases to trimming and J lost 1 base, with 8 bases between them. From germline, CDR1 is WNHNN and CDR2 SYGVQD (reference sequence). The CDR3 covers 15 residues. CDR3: CASSEKGENTGELFF. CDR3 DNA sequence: TGCGCCAGCAGTGAGAAGGGGGAGAACACCGGGGAGCTGTTTTTT.

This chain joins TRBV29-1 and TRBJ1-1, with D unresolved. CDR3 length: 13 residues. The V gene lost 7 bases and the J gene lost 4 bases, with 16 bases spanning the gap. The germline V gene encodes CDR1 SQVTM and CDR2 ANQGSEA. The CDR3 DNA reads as TGCAGCGGTACAGCCAAAGAGGGCACTGAAGCTTTCTTT. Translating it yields CSGTAKEGTEAFF.

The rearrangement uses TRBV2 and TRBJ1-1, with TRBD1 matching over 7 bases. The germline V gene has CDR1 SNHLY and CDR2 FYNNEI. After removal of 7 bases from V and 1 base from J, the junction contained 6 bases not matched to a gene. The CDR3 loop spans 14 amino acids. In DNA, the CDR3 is TGTGCCAGCAAAGGGGGCCTGTGGAACACTGAAGCTTTCTTT. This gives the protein CASKGGLWNTEAFF.

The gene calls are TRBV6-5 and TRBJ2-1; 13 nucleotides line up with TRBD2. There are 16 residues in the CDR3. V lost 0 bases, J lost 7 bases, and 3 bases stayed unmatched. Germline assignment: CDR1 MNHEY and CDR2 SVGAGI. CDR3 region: CASSYSGTSGTNEQFF. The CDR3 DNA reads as TGTGCCAGCAGTTACTCGGGGACTAGCGGGACTAATGAGCAGTTCTTC.

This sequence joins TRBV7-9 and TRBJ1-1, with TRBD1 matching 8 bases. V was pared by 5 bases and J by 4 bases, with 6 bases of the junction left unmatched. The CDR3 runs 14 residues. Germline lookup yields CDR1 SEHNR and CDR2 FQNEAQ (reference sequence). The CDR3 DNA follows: TGTGCCAGCAGCCACGGAACAGGGGGCACTGAAGCTTTCTTT. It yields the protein CASSHGTGGTEAFF.

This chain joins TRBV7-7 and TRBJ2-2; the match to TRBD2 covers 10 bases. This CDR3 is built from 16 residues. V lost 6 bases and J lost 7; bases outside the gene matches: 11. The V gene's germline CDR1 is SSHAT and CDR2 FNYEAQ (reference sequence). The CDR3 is CASSYLSGGAGGELFF. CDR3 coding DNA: TGTGCCAGCAGTTACCTCAGCGGGGGGGCCGGCGGGGAGCTGTTTTTT.

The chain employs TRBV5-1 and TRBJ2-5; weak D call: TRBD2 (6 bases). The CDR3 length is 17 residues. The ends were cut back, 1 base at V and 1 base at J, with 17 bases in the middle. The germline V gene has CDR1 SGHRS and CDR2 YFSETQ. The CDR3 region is CASSLFSGPNLQETQYF. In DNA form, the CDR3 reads TGCGCCAGCAGCTTGTTTAGCGGCCCTAACCTCCAAGAGACCCAGTACTTC.

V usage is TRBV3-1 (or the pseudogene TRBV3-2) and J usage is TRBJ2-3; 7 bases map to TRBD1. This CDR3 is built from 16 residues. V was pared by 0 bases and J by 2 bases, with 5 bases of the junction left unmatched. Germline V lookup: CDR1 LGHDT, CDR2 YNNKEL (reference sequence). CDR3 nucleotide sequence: TGTGCCAGCAGCCAAGAGGGACAGATTCTCACAGATACGCAGTATTTT. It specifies CASSQEGQILTDTQYF.

CDR3 sequence (DNA): TGTGCCAGCAGCTGGACAGGGGGCGCGGGGAGCACTGAAGCTTTCTTT. As protein: CASSWTGGAGSTEAFF. This sequence joins TRBV5-5 and TRBJ1-1, with 11 bases that match TRBD1. In germline, CDR1 is SGHKS, CDR2 YYEKEE (reference sequence). V lost 3 bases and J lost 4; bases outside the gene matches: 8. CDR3 length: 16 amino acids.

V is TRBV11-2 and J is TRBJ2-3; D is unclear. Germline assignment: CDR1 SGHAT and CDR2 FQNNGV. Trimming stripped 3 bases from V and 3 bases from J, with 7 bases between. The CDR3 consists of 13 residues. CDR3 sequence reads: CASSFSGTDTQYF. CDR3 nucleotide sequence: TGTGCCAGCAGCTTTTCCGGGACAGATACGCAGTATTTT. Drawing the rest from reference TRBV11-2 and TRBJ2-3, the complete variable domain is EAGVAQSPRYKIIEKRQSVAFWCNPISGHATLYWYQQILGQGPKLLIQFQNNGVVDDSQLPKDRFSAERLKGVDSTLKIQPAKLEDSAVYLCASSFSGTDTQYFGPGTRLTVL.